The clone carrying this T cell receptor beta chain was observed a few times. This entry belongs to a study of blood T cells in healthy people across ages. The CDR3 covers 14 residues. V was pared by 5 bases and J by 5 bases, with 5 bases of the junction left unmatched. Germline CDR1 reads MDHEN; CDR2 reads SYDVKM. The authors ran a second PCR of roughly 6 to 12 cycles using a sample-barcoded 5' primer and a J-beta primer mix. TCRdb passed the 5' RACE reads through MiXCR, listing each CDR3 protein once. The sample shows approximately 670,000 distinct CDR3 sequences, around 41% of them seen only once. The chain carries TRBV28 and TRBJ2-2; 7 nucleotides agree with TRBD1. The sequence derives from a man older than 75 in good health. Sequencing was done on a sample of blood. The CDR3 region has the DNA TGTGCCAGCAGTCGACAGGGACGTACCGGGGAGCTGTTTTTT. Its translation is CASSRQGRTGELFF. The variable domain in full, completed from reference TRBV28 and TRBJ2-2, reads DVKVTQSSRYLVKRTGEKVFLECVQDMDHENMFWYRQDPGLGLRLIYFSYDVKMKEKGDIPEGYSVSREKKERFSLILESASTNQTSMYLCASSRQGRTGELFFGEGSRLTVL.